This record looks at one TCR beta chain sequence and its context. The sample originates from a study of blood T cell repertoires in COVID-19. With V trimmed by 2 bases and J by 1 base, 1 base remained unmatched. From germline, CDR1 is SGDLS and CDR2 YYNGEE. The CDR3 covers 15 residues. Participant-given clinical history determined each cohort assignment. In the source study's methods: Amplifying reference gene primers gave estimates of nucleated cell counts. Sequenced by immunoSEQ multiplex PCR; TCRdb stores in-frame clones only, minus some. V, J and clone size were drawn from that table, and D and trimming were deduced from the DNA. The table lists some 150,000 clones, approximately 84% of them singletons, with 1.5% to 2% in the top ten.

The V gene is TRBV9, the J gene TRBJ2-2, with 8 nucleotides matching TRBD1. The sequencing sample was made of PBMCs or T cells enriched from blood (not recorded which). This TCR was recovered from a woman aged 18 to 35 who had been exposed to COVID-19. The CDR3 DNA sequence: TGTGCCAGCAGCGTCGGGACAGGGAACACCGGGGAGCTGTTTTTT. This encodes CASSVGTGNTGELFF.